A selection of T cell receptor beta chains follows, all from one sample in a study of blood T cell repertoires in COVID-19. Sequencing was performed with immunoSEQ multiplex PCR; in TCRdb, only in-frame clones are kept and a portion is missing. The data show approximately 150,000 clones, 80% to 90% seen once. The sample consisted of peripheral blood. These receptors were collected from a human donor in a cohort sampled during active COVID-19. Each CDR3 is given with its conserved first and last residue. The D gene is left open where the match is weak. A row's size may be missing; if present it is once, few, many or a size class.

V gene: TRBV27
J gene: TRBJ2-3
D gene: -
clone size: -
CDR3 DNA: TGTGCCAGCAGTTTGCAGGCAGGGCCAGATACGCAGTATTTT
CDR3 protein: CASSLQAGPDTQYF

V gene: TRBV19
J gene: TRBJ1-1
D gene: -
clone size: -
CDR3 DNA: TGTGCCAGTAGTACGCGAAGAAGTGCATCGCACACTGAAGCTTTCTTT
CDR3 protein: CASSTRRSASHTEAFF

V gene: TRBV14
J gene: TRBJ2-5
D gene: -
clone size: -
CDR3 DNA: TGTGCCAGCAGCCCACCTGGGAGCGAGACCCAGTACTTC
CDR3 protein: CASSPPGSETQYF

V gene: TRBV27
J gene: TRBJ1-3
D gene: -
clone size: -
CDR3 DNA: TGTGCCAGCAGTTCCAGGGTCTCGGGAAACACCATATATTTT
CDR3 protein: CASSSRVSGNTIYF

V gene: TRBV28
J gene: TRBJ1-1
D gene: -
clone size: -
CDR3 DNA: TGTGCCAGCAGTTTAGCGGCGGCGCTGGGAGCTTTCTTT
CDR3 protein: CASSLAAALGAFF

V gene: TRBV12-3/TRBV12-4
J gene: TRBJ2-1
D gene: -
clone size: -
CDR3 DNA: TGTGCCAGCAGTTTCCGGTCGGTTGATGAGCAGTTCTTC
CDR3 protein: CASSFRSVDEQFF

V gene: TRBV11-2
J gene: TRBJ1-2
D gene: -
clone size: -
CDR3 DNA: TGTGCCAGCAGCTTAGAGCGGTACAGGGTGGCCGGCTACACCTTC
CDR3 protein: CASSLERYRVAGYTF

V gene: TRBV11-2
J gene: TRBJ1-1
D gene: TRBD1
clone size: -
CDR3 DNA: TGTGCCAGCAGCTTAGAAAGGGCACAGGGGATAACTGAAGCTTTCTTT
CDR3 protein: CASSLERAQGITEAFF

V gene: TRBV27
J gene: TRBJ2-1
D gene: -
clone size: large
CDR3 DNA: TGTGCCAGCAGCCAATACCGGGGGTCCGGGGAGCAGTTCTTC
CDR3 protein: CASSQYRGSGEQFF

V gene: TRBV19
J gene: TRBJ2-1
D gene: -
clone size: -
CDR3 DNA: TGTGCCAGTAGTATAGGGCGGCCTATCGGGATAATCAATGAGCAGTTCTTC
CDR3 protein: CASSIGRPIGIINEQFF